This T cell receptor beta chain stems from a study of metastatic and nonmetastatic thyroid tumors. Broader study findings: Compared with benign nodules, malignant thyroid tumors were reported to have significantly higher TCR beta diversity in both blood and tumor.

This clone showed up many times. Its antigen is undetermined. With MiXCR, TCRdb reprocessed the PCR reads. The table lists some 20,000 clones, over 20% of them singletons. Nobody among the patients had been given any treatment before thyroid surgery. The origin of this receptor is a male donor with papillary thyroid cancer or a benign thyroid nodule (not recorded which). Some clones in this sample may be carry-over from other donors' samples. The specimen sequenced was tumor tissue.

The CDR3 coding sequence is TGTGCCAGCAGTTTCGGAGGGGTCAATGAGCAGTTCTTC. It specifies CASSFGGVNEQFF. The V and J genes are TRBV6-1 and TRBJ2-1, with D perhaps matching TRBD2 (6 bases). From germline, CDR1 is MNHNS and CDR2 SASEGT. The CDR3 consists of 13 residues. V lost 5 bases to trimming and J lost 6 bases, with 11 bases between them.